What follows is one T cell receptor beta chain and its context. The J segment lost 7 bases and the V segment lost 6 bases, leaving 9 bases of the junction unmatched. The germline CDR1 and CDR2 sequences are SNHLY and FYNNEI. The CDR3 is 15 residues long. These data belong to a study of blood T cell repertoires in COVID-19. Study at large: The United States, Italy and Spain provided the acute and convalescent COVID-19 samples.

Membership in each cohort depended on participant-reported clinical history. The recovered donors of Cohort 3 showed two negative PCRs, clearance, or symptom resolution. The assay was immunoSEQ multiplex PCR, and TCRdb's table has in-frame clones only and misses some. The sample yields under 350,000 clones, roughly 89% seen once. This sequence joins TRBV2 and TRBJ1-4; TRBD1 matches at 9 bases. The clonotype comes from a woman between 35 and 50 years old who had recovered from COVID-19. The material sequenced was PBMCs or T cells enriched from blood (not recorded which). The chain's CDR3 is CASSEEGQGGEKLFF. The DNA for the CDR3 is TGTGCCAGCAGCGAGGAGGGACAGGGAGGTGAAAAACTGTTTTTT.